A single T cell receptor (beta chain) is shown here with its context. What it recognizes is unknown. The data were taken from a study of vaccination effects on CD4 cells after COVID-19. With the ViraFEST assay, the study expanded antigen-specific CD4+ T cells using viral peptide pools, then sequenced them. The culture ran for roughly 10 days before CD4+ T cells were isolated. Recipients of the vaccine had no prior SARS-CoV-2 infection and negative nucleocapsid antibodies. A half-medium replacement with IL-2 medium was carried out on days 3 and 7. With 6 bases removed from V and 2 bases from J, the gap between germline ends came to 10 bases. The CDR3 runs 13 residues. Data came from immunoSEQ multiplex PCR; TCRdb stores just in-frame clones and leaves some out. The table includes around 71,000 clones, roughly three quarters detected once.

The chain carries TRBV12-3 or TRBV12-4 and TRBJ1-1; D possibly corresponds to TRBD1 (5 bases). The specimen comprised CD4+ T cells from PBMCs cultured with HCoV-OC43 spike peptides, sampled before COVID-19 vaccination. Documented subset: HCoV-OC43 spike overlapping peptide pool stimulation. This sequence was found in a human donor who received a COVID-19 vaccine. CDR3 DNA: TGTGCCAGCAGCCCACAGGTCAACACTGAAGCTTTCTTT. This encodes CASSPQVNTEAFF.